Below, 14 T cell receptor beta chains from the same sample are listed, as sequenced in a study of T cells in localized non-small cell lung cancer. Method: immunoSEQ multiplex PCR; TCRdb's copy keeps in-frame clones and lacks some. The table lists approximately 88,000 clones, under 95% of them singletons. The starting material was PBMCs, obtained before any cancer treatment. These receptors came from a woman between 35 and 70 years old with stage II squamous cell lung carcinoma.

The chain links TRBV7-2 to TRBJ2-7; no definite D call. CDR3 length: 13 residues. CDR1 SGHTA and CDR2 FQGNSA come from the germline V gene. Trimming left V 0 bases short and J 3 bases short, with 6 bases between. The CDR3 DNA is TGTGCCAGCAGCTTAGCGGGCAGCTACGAGCAGTACTTC. This encodes CASSLAGSYEQYF. The entire variable domain, with the rest obtained from reference TRBV7-2 and TRBJ2-7, is as follows: GAGVSQSPSNKVTEKGKDVELRCDPISGHTALYWYRQSLGQGLEFLIYFQGNSAPDKSGLPSDRFSAERTGGSVSTLTIQRTQQEDSAVYLCASSLAGSYEQYFGPGTRLTVT.

This rearrangement joins TRBV6-5 to TRBJ1-2, with 7 nucleotides matching TRBD1. V gave up 5 bases and J gave up 7 bases; unmatched junction bases: 10. Germline V gene lookup returns CDR1 MNHEY and CDR2 SVGAGI. The CDR3 runs 14 residues. The CDR3 nucleotides are TGTGCCAGCAGTACCCCCGGACAGGAGGGTGGCTACACCTTC. Translated, it gives CASSTPGQEGGYTF.

In its sample, this clone was seen a few times. The V call is TRBV5-1, the J call TRBJ2-2, with D possibly TRBD1 on 6 matching bases. This CDR3 has 15 residues. Germline CDR1 SGHRS, CDR2 YFSETQ. Trimming left V 4 bases short and J 1 base short, with 11 bases between. CDR3 DNA sequence: TGCGCCAGCAGCGTTTCGACAGGGAACACCGGGGAGCTGTTTTTT. It encodes CASSVSTGNTGELFF.

The chain links TRBV6-1 to TRBJ2-1, with D perhaps TRBD1 or TRBD2 (6 bases each). From germline, CDR1 is MNHNS and CDR2 SASEGT. V was clipped by 7 bases and J by 4 bases, with 17 bases between them. This CDR3 comprises 15 residues. CDR3 region: CASITRRDTYNEQFF. The DNA for the CDR3 is TGTGCCAGCATCACAAGGAGGGACACTTACAATGAGCAGTTCTTC.

The chain employs TRBV6-1 and TRBJ2-5; 9 nucleotides line up with TRBD2. The J segment lost 1 base and the V segment lost 4 bases, leaving 4 bases of the junction unmatched. CDR3 length: 15 residues. The germline V gene has CDR1 MNHNS and CDR2 SASEGT. This CDR3 is CASSVAGVSQETQYF. CDR3 DNA: TGTGCCAGCAGTGTAGCGGGAGTTAGCCAAGAGACCCAGTACTTC.

The V gene is TRBV5-1, the J gene TRBJ1-1; D is uncertain. V was shortened by 0 bases and J by 10 bases, with 19 bases between the two germline ends. CDR3 length equals 15 residues. The germline gives CDR1 SGHRS, CDR2 YFSETQ. CDR3 DNA: TGCGCCAGCAGCTTGGGGGTGGTAGGTGAGGTCTTAGCTTTCTTT. Translating gives CASSLGVVGEVLAFF. The complete variable domain, with remaining parts taken from reference TRBV5-1 and TRBJ1-1, reads KAGVTQTPRYLIKTRGQQVTLSCSPISGHRSVSWYQQTPGQGLQFLFEYFSETQRNKGNFPGRFSGRQFSNSRSEMNVSTLELGDSALYLCASSLGVVGEVLAFFGQGTRLTVV.

This chain links TRBV18 with TRBJ2-5, with 8 bases that match TRBD2. CDR3 size: 15 residues. V gave up 3 bases and J gave up 2 bases; unmatched junction bases: 5. CDR1 is KGHSH and CDR2 is LQKENI in the germline V gene. The CDR3 DNA is TGTGCCAGCTCACCCAACACGGGGGGGCAAGAGACCCAGTACTTC. Its translation: CASSPNTGGQETQYF.

The chain joins TRBV27 to TRBJ1-6, with 7 bases aligning to TRBD1. The CDR3 covers 16 residues. J gave up 7 bases and V 4 bases, and 10 bases lay outside the gene matches. The germline gives CDR1 MNHEY, CDR2 SMNVEV (reference sequence). The CDR3 DNA reads TGTGCCAGCAGTTGGGCCGGCCGGGACAGAAATTCACCCCTCCACTTT. Its translation: CASSWAGRDRNSPLHF.

V and J are TRBV19 and TRBJ1-5, with D unresolved. Germline CDR1 and CDR2: LNHDA and SQIVND (reference sequence). The CDR3 covers 13 residues. V was cut by 4 bases and J by 0 bases, with 4 bases left in between. The CDR3 reads CASSTHSNQPQHF. Here the CDR3 DNA reads TGTGCCAGTAGTACCCATAGCAATCAGCCCCAGCATTTT. Combining the CDR3 with reference TRBV19 and TRBJ1-5 gives the whole variable domain DGGITQSPKYLFRKEGQNVTLSCEQNLNHDAMYWYRQDPGQGLRLIYYSQIVNDFQKGDIAEGYSVSREKKESFPLTVTSAQKNPTAFYLCASSTHSNQPQHFGDGTRLSIL.

This rearrangement joins TRBV29-1 to TRBJ1-2, with D possibly being TRBD1 (5 bases). Trimming shortened V by 1 base and J by 2 bases, and 8 bases separated the two germline ends. CDR1 and CDR2 (germline): SQVTM, ANQGSEA. The CDR3 has 13 residues. This chain's CDR3 is CSVEGEGNYGYTF. CDR3 nucleotides: TGCAGCGTTGAAGGGGAGGGGAACTATGGCTACACCTTC. Drawing the rest from reference TRBV29-1 and TRBJ1-2, the complete variable domain is SAVISQKPSRDICQRGTSLTIQCQVDSQVTMMFWYRQQPGQSLTLIATANQGSEATYESGFVIDKFPISRPNLTFSTLTVSNMSPEDSSIYLCSVEGEGNYGYTFGSGTRLTVV.

This rearrangement joins TRBV15 to TRBJ2-7; D gene unclear. The germline V and J ends were trimmed by 0 bases and 5 bases, with 8 bases remaining between them. The germline V gene has CDR1 LNHNV and CDR2 YYDKDF (reference sequence). This CDR3 comprises 13 residues. The CDR3 is CATSRDLSDEQYF. In nucleotides, the CDR3 is TGTGCCACCAGCAGAGATCTGAGTGACGAGCAGTACTTC.

The genes are TRBV30 and TRBJ1-5, with 7 bases lining up with TRBD1. The CDR3 consists of 14 residues. In germline, CDR1 is GTSNPN, CDR2 SVGIG (reference sequence). The V segment lost 3 bases and the J segment 1 base; nucleotides outside the gene matches: 3. As DNA, the CDR3 is TGTGCCTGGAGCAGGGGGTCGAGCAATCAGCCCCAGCATTTT. Residues: CAWSRGSSNQPQHF.

The chain carries TRBV6-6 and TRBJ1-1, with D possibly being TRBD1 (6 bases). Germline V gene lookup returns CDR1 MNHNY and CDR2 SVGAGI (reference sequence). Trimming took off 8 bases at V and 0 bases at J, with 16 bases between the two ends. The CDR3 contains 15 residues. CDR3 sequence reads: CASFRRTAMNTEAFF. CDR3 coding DNA: TGTGCCAGCTTCCGCCGGACAGCCATGAACACTGAAGCTTTCTTT.

The rearrangement uses TRBV14 and TRBJ1-2, with TRBD1 matching 8 bases. CDR3 length equals 14 residues. V was pared by 4 bases and J by 4 bases, with 5 bases of the junction left unmatched. Germline CDR1 and CDR2: SGHDN and FVKESK. The CDR3 is CASSPRGRTYGYTF. Written as DNA, the CDR3 is TGTGCCAGCAGCCCCAGGGGGCGGACCTATGGCTACACCTTC.